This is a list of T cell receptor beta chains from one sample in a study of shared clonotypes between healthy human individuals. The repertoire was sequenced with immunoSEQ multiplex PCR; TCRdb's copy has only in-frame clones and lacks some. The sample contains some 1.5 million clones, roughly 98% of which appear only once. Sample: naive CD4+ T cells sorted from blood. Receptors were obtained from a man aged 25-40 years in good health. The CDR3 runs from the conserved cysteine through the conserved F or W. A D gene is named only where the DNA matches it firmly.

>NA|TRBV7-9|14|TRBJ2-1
CASASPRRANEQFF
TGTGCCAGCGCCTCACCCAGGAGGGCGAATGAGCAGTTCTTC
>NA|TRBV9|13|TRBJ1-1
CASSSTLLAEAFF
TGTGCCAGCAGCTCAACCCTCCTCGCTGAAGCTTTCTTT
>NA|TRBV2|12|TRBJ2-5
CASRGQGETQYF
TGTGCCAGCAGGGGCCAGGGAGAGACCCAGTACTTC
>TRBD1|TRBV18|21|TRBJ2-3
CASSPARGTEHVRGSTDTQYF
TGTGCCAGCTCACCAGCCAGGGGGACGGAGCATGTCCGGGGTAGCACAGATACGCAGTATTTT
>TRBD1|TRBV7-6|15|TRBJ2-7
CASSLSDRGAYEQYF
TGTGCCAGCAGCTTAAGTGACAGGGGCGCCTACGAGCAGTACTTC
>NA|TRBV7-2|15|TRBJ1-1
CASSYTRVSNTEAFF
TGTGCCAGCAGCTACACAAGGGTTTCGAACACTGAAGCTTTCTTT
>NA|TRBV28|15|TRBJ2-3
CASSFLGKGPDTQYF
TGTGCCAGCAGTTTTTTGGGGAAGGGCCCAGATACGCAGTATTTT
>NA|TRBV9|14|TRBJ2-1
CASSVGGTYNEQFF
TGTGCCAGCAGCGTAGGAGGCACCTACAATGAGCAGTTCTTC
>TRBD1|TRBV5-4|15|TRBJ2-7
CASSLRTGVSYEQYF
TGTGCCAGCAGCCTTAGAACAGGGGTTTCCTACGAGCAGTACTTC
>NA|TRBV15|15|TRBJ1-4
CATSRGRGTNEKLFF
TGTGCCACCAGCAGAGGCCGGGGAACTAATGAAAAACTGTTTTTT
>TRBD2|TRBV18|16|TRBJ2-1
CASSLQTSGGAHEQFF
TGTGCCAGCTCACTCCAGACTAGCGGGGGAGCCCATGAGCAGTTCTTC
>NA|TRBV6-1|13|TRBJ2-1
CASCQGSYNEQFF
TGTGCCAGCTGTCAGGGCTCCTACAATGAGCAGTTCTTC
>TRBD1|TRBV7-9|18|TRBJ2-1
CASSLVLAGGPTSNEQFF
TGTGCCAGCAGCTTAGTGTTGGCAGGGGGCCCGACCAGCAATGAGCAGTTCTTC
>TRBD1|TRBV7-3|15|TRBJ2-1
CASSMPGQGASEQFF
TGTGCCAGCAGCATGCCGGGACAGGGGGCGAGTGAGCAGTTCTTC
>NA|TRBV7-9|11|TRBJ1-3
CASSFGNTIYF
TGTGCCAGCAGCTTTGGAAACACCATATATTTT
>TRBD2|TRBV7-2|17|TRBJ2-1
CASSSWGLAGGYNEQFF
TGTGCCAGCAGCTCTTGGGGGCTAGCGGGAGGATACAATGAGCAGTTCTTC
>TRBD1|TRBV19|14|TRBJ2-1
CASRTGSFYNEQFF
TGTGCCAGTCGGACAGGGTCTTTCTACAATGAGCAGTTCTTC
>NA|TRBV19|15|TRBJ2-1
CASSIDSSSYNEQFF
TGTGCCAGTAGTATAGACAGTAGCTCCTACAATGAGCAGTTCTTC
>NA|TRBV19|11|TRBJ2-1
CASSLYNEQFF
TGTGCCAGTAGTCTCTACAATGAGCAGTTCTTC
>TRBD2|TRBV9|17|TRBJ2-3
CASSVGTSGRLADTQYF
TGTGCCAGCAGCGTGGGGACTAGCGGGAGGTTGGCAGATACGCAGTATTTT
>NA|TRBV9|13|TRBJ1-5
CASSVEGLQPQHF
TGTGCCAGCAGCGTCGAGGGGCTACAGCCCCAGCATTTT